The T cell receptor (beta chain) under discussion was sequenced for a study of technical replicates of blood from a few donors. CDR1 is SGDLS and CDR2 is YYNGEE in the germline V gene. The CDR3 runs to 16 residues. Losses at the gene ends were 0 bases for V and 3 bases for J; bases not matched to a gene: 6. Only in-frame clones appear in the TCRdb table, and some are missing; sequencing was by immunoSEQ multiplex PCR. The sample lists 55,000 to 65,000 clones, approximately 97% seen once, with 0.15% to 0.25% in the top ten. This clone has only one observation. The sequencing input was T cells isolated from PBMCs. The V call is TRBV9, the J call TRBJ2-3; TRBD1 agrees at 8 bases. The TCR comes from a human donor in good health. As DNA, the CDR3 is TGTGCCAGCAGCGTAGGTGACAGGGGCGGGACAGATACGCAGTATTTT. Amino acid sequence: CASSVGDRGGTDTQYF.